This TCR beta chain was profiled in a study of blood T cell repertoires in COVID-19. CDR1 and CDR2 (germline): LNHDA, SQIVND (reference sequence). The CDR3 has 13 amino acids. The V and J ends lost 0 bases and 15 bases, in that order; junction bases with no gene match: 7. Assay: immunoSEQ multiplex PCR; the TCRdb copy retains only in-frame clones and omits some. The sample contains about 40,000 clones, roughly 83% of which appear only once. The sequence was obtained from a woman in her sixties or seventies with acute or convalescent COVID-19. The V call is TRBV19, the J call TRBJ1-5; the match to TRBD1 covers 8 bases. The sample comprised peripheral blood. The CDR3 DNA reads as TGTGCCAGTAGTATAGAGGGGGGACAGGCTTTGCATTTT. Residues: CASSIEGGQALHF. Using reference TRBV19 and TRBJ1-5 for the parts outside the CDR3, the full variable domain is DGGITQSPKYLFRKEGQNVTLSCEQNLNHDAMYWYRQDPGQGLRLIYYSQIVNDFQKGDIAEGYSVSREKKESFPLTVTSAQKNPTAFYLCASSIEGGQALHFGDGTRLSIL.